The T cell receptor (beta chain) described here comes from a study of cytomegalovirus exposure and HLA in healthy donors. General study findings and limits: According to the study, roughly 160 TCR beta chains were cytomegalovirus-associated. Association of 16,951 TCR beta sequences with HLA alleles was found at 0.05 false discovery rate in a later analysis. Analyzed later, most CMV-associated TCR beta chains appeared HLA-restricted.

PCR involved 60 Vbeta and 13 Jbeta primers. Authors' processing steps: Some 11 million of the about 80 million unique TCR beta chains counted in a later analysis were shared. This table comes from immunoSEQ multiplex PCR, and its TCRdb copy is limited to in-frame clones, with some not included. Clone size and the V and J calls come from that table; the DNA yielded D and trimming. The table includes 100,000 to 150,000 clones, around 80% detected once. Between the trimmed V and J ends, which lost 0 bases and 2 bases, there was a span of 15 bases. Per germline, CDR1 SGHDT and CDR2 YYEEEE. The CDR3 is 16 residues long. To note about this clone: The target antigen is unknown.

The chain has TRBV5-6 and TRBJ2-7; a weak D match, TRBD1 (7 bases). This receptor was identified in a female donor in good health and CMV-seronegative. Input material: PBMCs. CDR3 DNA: TGTGCCAGCAGCTTGGAGAGGGGGCGGGACCCCTACGAGCAGTACTTC. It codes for CASSLERGRDPYEQYF.